The source of this TCR beta chain is a study of OX40 agonist ivuxolimab in advanced cancers. Looking at the study overall: Three individuals attained partial responses, comprising one hepatocellular carcinoma case and two cutaneous melanoma cases.

General study findings and limits: Doses of 0.1 to 3.0 mg/kg were accompanied by clonal expansion of CD4+ and CD8+ blood T cells by week 6.

Measured with immunoSEQ multiplex PCR; TCRdb has only the in-frame clones, and not every one. The sample lists 65,000 to 100,000 clones; roughly 88% were seen once. This CDR3 is 11 amino acids long. Germline V lookup: CDR1 SEHNR, CDR2 FQNEAQ (reference sequence). The V and J ends lost 1 base and 7 bases respectively, with 4 bases between them. As regards this clone: What it binds is unknown.

The chain employs TRBV7-9 and TRBJ2-5; D unresolved. This specimen was CD4+ or CD8+ T cells sorted from blood, taken in a trial of the OX40 agonist ivuxolimab. The sequence came from an adult with an advanced solid tumor such as melanoma, head and neck, liver or kidney cancer. The CDR3 is CASSLEGTQYF. CDR3 sequence (DNA): TGTGCCAGCAGCTTAGAAGGGACCCAGTACTTC.